The 29 T cell receptor beta chains reported below all come from one sample, sequenced in a study of CXCR3-negative and CXCR3-positive naive CD8 T cells. Libraries of TRB cDNA were made by 5' RACE and carried UMIs. TCRdb re-called the 5' RACE reads; one entry per CDR3 protein, DNA not given. The table gives roughly 60,000 distinct CDR3 sequences; the top ten clones make up roughly 0.73% of it. No cognate antigen is known for these TCRs. Points from the study as a whole: Naive CXCR3-positive cells had TRB CDR3s more hydrophobic than those of CXCR3-negative naive cells.

The source material was naive CXCR3+ CD8+ T cells from blood. As for subset: CD45RO-CCR7+CD27+CD95- naive CD8+ T cells expressing CXCR3 (TNR3+). Source of these receptors: a human donor in good health. Some clones in this sample may be carry-over from other donors' samples.

The chain combines TRBV5-6 with TRBJ2-3. The CDR3 is made up of 12 amino acids. The germline CDR1 and CDR2 sequences are SGHDT and YYEEEE. CDR3 protein: CASSWTTDTQYF.

The J gene is TRBJ2-1, the V gene TRBV9; the D call of TRBD2 rests on TCRdb alone, since no DNA is present to check it. The CDR3 has 16 residues. Germline lookup yields CDR1 SGDLS and CDR2 YYNGEE. The chain's CDR3 is CASSVGGLAGGNEQFF.

V is TRBV29-1 and J is TRBJ2-7. CDR3 length equals 11 residues. Germline V gives CDR1 SQVTM, CDR2 ANQGSEA. The CDR3 protein is CIAADSYEQYF.

The chain recombines TRBV9 with TRBJ2-7; TCRdb selects TRBD2, and the lack of DNA leaves this call unchecked. From germline, CDR1 is SGDLS and CDR2 YYNGEE. The CDR3 is 14 amino acids. This CDR3 reads CASSVGLGTYEQYF.

The rearrangement uses TRBV7-9 and TRBJ2-5; TCRdb's assignment of TRBD2 cannot be checked, as there is no DNA. Germline lookup yields CDR1 SEHNR and CDR2 FQNEAQ (reference sequence). The CDR3 has 17 residues. The CDR3 reads CASSLGGSGGHQETQYF.

The chain uses TRBV19 and TRBJ2-3; TCRdb's assignment of TRBD1 cannot be checked, as there is no DNA. The germline CDR1 and CDR2 sequences are LNHDA and SQIVND (reference sequence). The CDR3 has 13 residues. CDR3 residues: CASNVAGTDTQYF.

The J gene is TRBJ2-1, the V gene TRBV29-1. Per germline, CDR1 SQVTM and CDR2 ANQGSEA. The CDR3 length is 14 residues. The chain's CDR3 is CSVDVRSSYNEQFF.

The rearrangement joins TRBV29-1 to TRBJ2-7; TCRdb gives TRBD1 as the D gene, but with no DNA this cannot be confirmed. The CDR3 has 15 amino acids. In germline, CDR1 is SQVTM, CDR2 ANQGSEA. The CDR3 is CSVETTGTETYEQYF.

The V gene is TRBV27, the J gene TRBJ2-5; TCRdb calls TRBD1, which cannot be checked without DNA. Germline values: CDR1 MNHEY, CDR2 SMNVEV (reference sequence). This CDR3 comprises 14 residues. The CDR3 region is CASSFPGAGKTQYF.

The chain couples TRBV7-6 to TRBJ2-7. The CDR3 covers 14 residues. CDR1 and CDR2 from the germline V gene are SGHVS and FNYEAQ. CDR3 residues: CASSLVIGPYEQYF.

The chain is built from TRBV3-1 and TRBJ2-1. The V gene's germline CDR1 is LGHDT and CDR2 YNNKEL (reference sequence). The CDR3 has 15 amino acids. The CDR3 reads CASSQARGSYNEQFF.

The rearrangement links TRBV24-1 to TRBJ2-1; TCRdb designates TRBD1, a call that cannot be tested without DNA. The CDR3 consists of 14 residues. In germline, CDR1 is KGHDR, CDR2 SFDVKD. CDR3 in amino acids: CATSDTGGGNEQFF.

CDR3 loop: CSVGQGADEGTNEKLFF. The chain carries TRBV29-1 and TRBJ1-4; TCRdb proposes TRBD1, but this gene call is untestable without DNA. This CDR3 is built from 17 residues. CDR1 and CDR2 (germline): SQVTM, ANQGSEA.

The V and J genes are TRBV10-3 and TRBJ2-5; there is no DNA to check the TCRdb D call of TRBD1. Per the germline V gene, CDR1 is ENHRY and CDR2 is SYGVKD. The CDR3 spans 13 residues. CDR3 sequence reads: CAISDEGQETQYF.

The chain joins TRBV20-1 to TRBJ2-1; TCRdb outputs TRBD2, but without DNA this stays unchecked. The CDR3 is made up of 16 amino acids. Germline lookup yields CDR1 DFQATT and CDR2 SNEGSKA (reference sequence). Here the CDR3 reads CSASLLAGLNYNEQFF.

The V and J genes are TRBV4-3 and TRBJ2-1; absent DNA, TCRdb's TRBD1 call cannot be checked. The germline gives CDR1 LGHNA, CDR2 YSLEER. CDR3 length: 15 residues. This CDR3 reads CASSQAGQGVNEQFF.

The chain has TRBV7-8 and TRBJ2-3; TCRdb reports TRBD1, a call that lacks DNA to check it against. The germline V gene has CDR1 SGHVS and CDR2 FQNEAQ. There are 16 residues in the CDR3. CDR3: CASSLPWGGNTDTQYF. The entire variable domain, with the rest obtained from reference TRBV7-8 and TRBJ2-3, is as follows: GAGVSQSPRYKVAKRGQDVALRCDPISGHVSLFWYQQALGQGPEFLTYFQNEAQLDKSGLPSDRFFAERPEGSVSTLKIQRTQQEDSAVYLCASSLPWGGNTDTQYFGPGTRLTVL.

The chain employs TRBV4-3 and TRBJ2-7. CDR1 is LGHNA and CDR2 is YSLEER in the germline V gene. The CDR3 spans 16 residues. The CDR3: CASSQEYARRSYEQYF.

The V gene is TRBV4-3, the J gene TRBJ2-1. Germline CDR1 LGHNA, CDR2 YSLEER. The CDR3 covers 14 residues. CDR3 in amino acids: CASSQDQGTDEQFF.

V is TRBV29-1 and J is TRBJ2-7; the D call of TRBD1 rests on TCRdb alone, since no DNA is present to check it. The germline V gene has CDR1 SQVTM and CDR2 ANQGSEA. The CDR3 has 12 residues. The CDR3 here is CSVSPSGYEQYF.

The rearrangement links TRBV5-1 to TRBJ1-1; TCRdb outputs TRBD1, but without DNA this stays unchecked. CDR3 size: 14 residues. Germline CDR1 SGHRS, CDR2 YFSETQ. The chain's CDR3 is CASSFMGADTEAFF.

This chain connects TRBV4-1 to TRBJ1-4; the TCRdb D gene call, TRBD1, has no DNA to confirm it. Germline CDR1 MGHRA, CDR2 YSYEKL. The CDR3 totals 15 residues. The CDR3 loop is CASSHTGLEGEKLFF.

The chain joins TRBV29-1 to TRBJ2-3; as DNA is missing, the TRBD1 call by TCRdb cannot be tested. This CDR3 is 15 amino acids long. CDR1 and CDR2 from the germline V gene are SQVTM and ANQGSEA. This chain's CDR3 is CSVEDGGGFQDTQYF.

CDR3 loop: CSVEFATYEQYF. The chain joins TRBV29-1 to TRBJ2-7. This CDR3 is 12 amino acids long. Germline lookup yields CDR1 SQVTM and CDR2 ANQGSEA.

The chain carries TRBV20-1 and TRBJ2-7; TCRdb reports TRBD1, a call that lacks DNA to check it against. The CDR3 sequence is 14 residues long. Germline V gene data show CDR1 as DFQATT and CDR2 as SNEGSKA (reference sequence). CDR3: CSGSLETGYDEQYF.

This chain links TRBV12-3 or TRBV12-4 with TRBJ2-7; checking the TCRdb D call of TRBD1 is not possible without DNA. There are 15 residues in the CDR3. CDR3 sequence: CASSPHGGTIYEQYF.

This chain links TRBV9 with TRBJ2-1; the TCRdb D gene call, TRBD1, has no DNA to confirm it. CDR1 and CDR2 from the germline V gene are SGDLS and YYNGEE. CDR3 length: 15 residues. The CDR3 loop is CASSVAGEPYNEQFF.

The rearrangement joins TRBV7-3 to TRBJ1-1. Germline V CDR1 and CDR2: SGHTA, FQGTGA. The CDR3 has 12 amino acids. CDR3 amino acids: CASSFGEAEAFF.

V usage is TRBV7-9 and J usage is TRBJ2-1. The CDR3 covers 16 residues. Germline V gene data show CDR1 as SEHNR and CDR2 as FQNEAQ (reference sequence). CDR3 loop: CASSSVLTPSYNEQFF. Full variable domain (missing parts from reference TRBV7-9 and TRBJ2-1): DTGVSQNPRHKITKRGQNVTFRCDPISEHNRLYWYRQTLGQGPEFLTYFQNEAQLEKSRLLSDRFSAERPKGSFSTLEIQRTEQGDSAMYLCASSSVLTPSYNEQFFGPGTRLTVL.